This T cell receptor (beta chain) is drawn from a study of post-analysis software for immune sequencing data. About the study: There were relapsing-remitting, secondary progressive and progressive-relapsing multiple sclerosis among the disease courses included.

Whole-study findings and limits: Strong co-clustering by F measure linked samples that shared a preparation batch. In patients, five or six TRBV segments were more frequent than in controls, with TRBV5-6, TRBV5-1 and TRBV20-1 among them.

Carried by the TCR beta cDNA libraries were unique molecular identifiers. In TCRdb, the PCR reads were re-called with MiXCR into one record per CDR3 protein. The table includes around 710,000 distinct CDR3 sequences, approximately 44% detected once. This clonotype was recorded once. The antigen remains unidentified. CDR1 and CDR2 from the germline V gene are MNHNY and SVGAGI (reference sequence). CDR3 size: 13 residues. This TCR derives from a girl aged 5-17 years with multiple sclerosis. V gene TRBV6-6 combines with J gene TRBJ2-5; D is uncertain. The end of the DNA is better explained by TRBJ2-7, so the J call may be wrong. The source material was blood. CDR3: CASSYAGEYEQYF. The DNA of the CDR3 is TGTGCCAGCAGTTACGCTGGGGAATACGAGCAGTACTTC.